This T cell receptor beta chain was captured in a study of human T cells and chemical hapten exposure. This clonotype was detected ten times or more. With 4 bases removed from V and 2 bases from J, the gap between germline ends came to 18 bases. The V gene's germline CDR1 is SGHRS and CDR2 YFSETQ. This CDR3 is built from 16 residues. Time point of the sample: patch test 2, 6 weeks after DPC sensitization. Documented treatment: therapeutic diphenylcyclopropenone sensitization with weekly scalp DPC. MiXCR, run by TCRdb on the RACE reads, gives a single entry per CDR3 protein. The sample yields fewer than 85,000 distinct CDR3 sequences, 10% to 13% seen once.

This chain joins TRBV5-1 and TRBJ2-5, with D possibly being TRBD1 (6 bases). The material was whole blood, obtained in connection with sensitization to the hapten diphenylcyclopropenone (DPC). The TCR was taken from a woman between 25 and 40 years old with alopecia areata. Some clones in this sample may be carry-over from other donors' samples. This CDR3 reads CASSRTVGHEQETQYF. For the CDR3, the DNA is TGCGCCAGCAGCCGGACAGTTGGGCACGAACAAGAGACCCAGTACTTC.